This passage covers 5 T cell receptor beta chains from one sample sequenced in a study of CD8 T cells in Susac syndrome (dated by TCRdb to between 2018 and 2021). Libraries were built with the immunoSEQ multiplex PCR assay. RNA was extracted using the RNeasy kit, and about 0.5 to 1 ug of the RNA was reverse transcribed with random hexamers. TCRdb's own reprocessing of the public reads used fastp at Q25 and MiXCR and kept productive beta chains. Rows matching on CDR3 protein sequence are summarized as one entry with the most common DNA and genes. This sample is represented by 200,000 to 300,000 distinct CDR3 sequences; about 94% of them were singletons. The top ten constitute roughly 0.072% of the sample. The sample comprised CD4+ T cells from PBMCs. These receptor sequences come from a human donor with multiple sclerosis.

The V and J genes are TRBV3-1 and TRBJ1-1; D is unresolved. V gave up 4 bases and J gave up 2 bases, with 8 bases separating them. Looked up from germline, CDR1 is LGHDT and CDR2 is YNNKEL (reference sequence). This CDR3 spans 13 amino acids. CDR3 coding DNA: TGTGCCAGCAGCCGGGAGGAAAACACTGAAGCTTTCTTT. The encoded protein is CASSREENTEAFF.

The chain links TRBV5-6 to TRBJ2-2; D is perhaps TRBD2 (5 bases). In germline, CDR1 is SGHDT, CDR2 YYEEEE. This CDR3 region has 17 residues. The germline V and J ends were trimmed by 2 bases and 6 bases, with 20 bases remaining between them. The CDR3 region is CASSFLLSPGRSGELFF. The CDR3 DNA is TGTGCCAGCAGCTTCCTCTTGAGCCCGGGAAGATCCGGGGAGCTGTTTTTT.

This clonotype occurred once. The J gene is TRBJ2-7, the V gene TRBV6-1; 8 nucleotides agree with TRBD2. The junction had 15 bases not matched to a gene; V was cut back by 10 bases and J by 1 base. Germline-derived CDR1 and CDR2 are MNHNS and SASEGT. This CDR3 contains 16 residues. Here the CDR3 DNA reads TGTGCCAACCACCAGAGACTAGCGCCTCATTCCTACGAGCAGTACGTC. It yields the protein CANHQRLAPHSYEQYV.

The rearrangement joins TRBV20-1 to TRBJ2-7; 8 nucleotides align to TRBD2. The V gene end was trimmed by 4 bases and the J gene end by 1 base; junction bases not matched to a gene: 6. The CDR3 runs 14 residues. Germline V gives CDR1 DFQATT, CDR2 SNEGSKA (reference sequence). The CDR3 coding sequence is TGCAGTGCTACCGCGGGGGGAAGGTCCTACGAGCAGTACTTC. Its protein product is CSATAGGRSYEQYF.

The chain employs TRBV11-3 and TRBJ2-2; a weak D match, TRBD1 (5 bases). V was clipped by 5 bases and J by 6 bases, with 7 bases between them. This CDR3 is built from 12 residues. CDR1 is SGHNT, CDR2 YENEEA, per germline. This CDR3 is CASSPGPGELFF. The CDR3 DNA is TGTGCCAGCAGCCCAGGGCCCGGGGAGCTGTTTTTT.